Listed below are T cell receptor beta chains from one sample, sequenced in a study of blood T cell repertoires in COVID-19. Generated by immunoSEQ multiplex PCR, the TCRdb table keeps only in-frame clones and is missing some. The data show 200,000 to 250,000 clones, with 80% to 90% seen just once and roughly 18% held by the top ten. Sequenced material: peripheral blood. These receptors originate from a woman at least 80 years old with active or convalescent COVID-19. The CDR3 runs from the conserved cysteine through the conserved F or W. A D gene is named only where the DNA matches it firmly. Where a row states a size, it is once, few, many or the class of an expanded clone; other rows omit it.

CDR3 protein: CASSPTGLLYGYTF; CDR3 DNA: TGTGCCAGTAGCCCGACAGGGCTCCTTTATGGCTACACCTTC; V gene: TRBV19; clone size: NA; J gene: TRBJ1-2; D gene: TRBD1
CDR3 protein: CASSTEGVHIKKVSDTQYF; CDR3 DNA: TGTGCCAGCAGCACAGAGGGTGTGCATATAAAGAAGGTATCCGATACGCAGTATTTT; V gene: TRBV9; clone size: NA; J gene: TRBJ2-3; D gene: NA
CDR3 protein: CASSPGQGAWNTEAFF; CDR3 DNA: TGTGCCAGCAGCCCGGGACAGGGGGCATGGAACACTGAAGCTTTCTTT; V gene: TRBV4-2; clone size: NA; J gene: TRBJ1-1; D gene: TRBD1
CDR3 protein: CASSQAPSPTGNSYEQYF; CDR3 DNA: TGCGCCAGCAGCCAAGCACCTTCGCCGACAGGGAATTCCTACGAGCAGTACTTC; V gene: TRBV4-1; clone size: NA; J gene: TRBJ2-7; D gene: TRBD1
CDR3 protein: CASSLSYGELFF; CDR3 DNA: TGTGCCAGCAGCCTTAGCTACGGGGAGCTGTTTTTT; V gene: TRBV7-2; clone size: NA; J gene: TRBJ2-2; D gene: NA
CDR3 protein: CATSGEMDRPNQPQHF; CDR3 DNA: TGTGCCACCAGTGGGGAAATGGACAGGCCTAATCAGCCCCAGCATTTT; V gene: TRBV24-1; clone size: NA; J gene: TRBJ1-5; D gene: TRBD1
CDR3 protein: CASSSETYNSPLHF; CDR3 DNA: TGTGCCAGCTCGTCAGAAACCTATAATTCACCCCTCCACTTT; V gene: TRBV25-1; clone size: NA; J gene: TRBJ1-6; D gene: NA
CDR3 protein: CATSRESQAPGQAFF; CDR3 DNA: TGTGCCACCAGCAGAGAAAGCCAAGCCCCGGGACAGGCATTTTTT; V gene: TRBV15; clone size: NA; J gene: TRBJ1-4; D gene: TRBD1
CDR3 protein: CASSAGTVNQPQHF; CDR3 DNA: TGTGCCAGCAGCGCCGGGACAGTCAATCAGCCCCAGCATTTT; V gene: TRBV28; clone size: NA; J gene: TRBJ1-5; D gene: TRBD1
CDR3 protein: CASSLVEEYEQYF; CDR3 DNA: TGTGCCAGCAGCTTAGTCGAGGAATACGAGCAGTACTTC; V gene: TRBV7-2; clone size: NA; J gene: TRBJ2-7; D gene: NA
CDR3 protein: CASSPGGDGSNQPQHF; CDR3 DNA: TGTGCCAGCAGCCCGGGGGGGGACGGAAGCAATCAGCCCCAGCATTTT; V gene: TRBV4-2; clone size: once; J gene: TRBJ1-5; D gene: NA
CDR3 protein: CASSFGQGSAFF; CDR3 DNA: NA; V gene: TRBV7-9; clone size: NA; J gene: TRBJ2-1; D gene: NA
CDR3 protein: CASIGRDQGARNSPLHF; CDR3 DNA: TGTGCCAGCATCGGCCGGGACCAGGGGGCGCGTAATTCACCCCTCCACTTT; V gene: TRBV28; clone size: NA; J gene: TRBJ1-6; D gene: TRBD1
CDR3 protein: CASSFPGQGRYEQYF; CDR3 DNA: TGTGCCAGCAGTTTCCCTGGACAGGGACGTTACGAGCAGTACTTC; V gene: TRBV28; clone size: NA; J gene: TRBJ2-7; D gene: TRBD1
CDR3 protein: CASSKDGQGGTDTQYF; CDR3 DNA: TGTGCCAGCAGCAAAGATGGCCAGGGGGGCACAGATACGCAGTATTTT; V gene: TRBV7-3; clone size: NA; J gene: TRBJ2-3; D gene: TRBD1
CDR3 protein: CASSWDRDSYNEQFF; CDR3 DNA: TGCGCCAGCAGCTGGGACAGGGACTCCTACAATGAGCAGTTCTTC; V gene: TRBV4-3; clone size: NA; J gene: TRBJ2-1; D gene: TRBD1
CDR3 protein: CASRYIERQPQHF; CDR3 DNA: TGTGCCAGCAGATATATTGAGCGTCAGCCCCAGCATTTT; V gene: TRBV3-1/TRBV3-2; clone size: few; J gene: TRBJ1-5; D gene: NA
CDR3 protein: CASSLQGKSNQPQHF; CDR3 DNA: TGTGCCAGCAGTTTACAGGGGAAGAGCAATCAGCCCCAGCATTTT; V gene: TRBV27; clone size: NA; J gene: TRBJ1-5; D gene: NA
CDR3 protein: CASSGTGYPQETQYF; CDR3 DNA: TGTGCCAGCAGTGGGACAGGGTATCCTCAAGAGACCCAGTACTTC; V gene: TRBV9; clone size: once; J gene: TRBJ2-5; D gene: TRBD1
CDR3 protein: CASSFPGYEAFF; CDR3 DNA: TGTGCCAGCAGCTTCCCGGGTTATGAAGCTTTCTTT; V gene: TRBV7-2; clone size: NA; J gene: TRBJ1-1; D gene: NA
CDR3 protein: CASSPLIESGEQYF; CDR3 DNA: TGTGCCAGCAGCCCCCTAATCGAGTCGGGCGAGCAGTACTTC; V gene: TRBV9; clone size: NA; J gene: TRBJ2-7; D gene: NA
CDR3 protein: CASSPEGTGGNNEQFF; CDR3 DNA: TGCGCCAGCAGCCCGGAGGGGACAGGGGGGAACAATGAGCAGTTCTTC; V gene: TRBV5-1; clone size: once; J gene: TRBJ2-1; D gene: TRBD1
CDR3 protein: CASSFQGNLRYYEQYF; CDR3 DNA: TGCGCCAGCAGCTTTCAGGGGAACCTCCGCTACTACGAGCAGTACTTC; V gene: TRBV5-1; clone size: NA; J gene: TRBJ2-7; D gene: NA
CDR3 protein: CASSPVDRGNRYNSPLHF; CDR3 DNA: TGTGCCAGCAGCCCAGTGGACAGGGGGAACCGCTATAATTCACCCCTCCACTTT; V gene: TRBV27; clone size: few; J gene: TRBJ1-6; D gene: TRBD1
CDR3 protein: CASSFDSVLNEKLFF; CDR3 DNA: TGCGCCAGCAGCTTCGACAGCGTTCTTAATGAAAAACTGTTTTTT; V gene: TRBV5-1; clone size: NA; J gene: TRBJ1-4; D gene: NA
CDR3 protein: CASGLWDTEAFF; CDR3 DNA: TGTGCCAGTGGACTTTGGGACACTGAAGCTTTCTTT; V gene: TRBV2; clone size: NA; J gene: TRBJ1-1; D gene: NA
CDR3 protein: CASTRTGGSYEQYF; CDR3 DNA: TGTGCCAGCACCAGGACAGGGGGTTCCTACGAGCAGTACTTC; V gene: TRBV27; clone size: NA; J gene: TRBJ2-7; D gene: TRBD1
CDR3 protein: CSASLQSKDYEQYF; CDR3 DNA: TGCAGTGCTAGTCTACAGAGTAAGGACTACGAGCAGTACTTC; V gene: TRBV20-1; clone size: NA; J gene: TRBJ2-7; D gene: NA
CDR3 protein: CASSFGAGGEKLFF; CDR3 DNA: TGTGCCAGCAGCTTCGGCGCAGGGGGTGAAAAACTGTTTTTT; V gene: TRBV11-2; clone size: NA; J gene: TRBJ1-4; D gene: TRBD1
CDR3 protein: CASSWGTGATNSPLHF; CDR3 DNA: TGTGCCAGCAGCTGGGGGACAGGGGCGACCAATTCACCCCTCCACTTT; V gene: TRBV7-9; clone size: NA; J gene: TRBJ1-6; D gene: TRBD1
CDR3 protein: CASSEDLVGGANTGELFF; CDR3 DNA: TGTGCCAGCAGTGAGGATCTGGTCGGAGGCGCGAACACCGGGGAGCTGTTTTTT; V gene: TRBV2; clone size: NA; J gene: TRBJ2-2; D gene: NA
CDR3 protein: CASSQDTVSSGANVLTF; CDR3 DNA: TGCGCCAGCAGCCAAGATACAGTTAGCTCTGGGGCCAACGTCCTGACTTTC; V gene: TRBV4-1; clone size: NA; J gene: TRBJ2-6; D gene: NA
CDR3 protein: CASSATGGFYQPQHF; CDR3 DNA: TGTGCCAGCAGCGCTACAGGGGGATTTTACCAGCCCCAGCATTTT; V gene: TRBV28; clone size: NA; J gene: TRBJ1-5; D gene: TRBD1
CDR3 protein: CASSLKRTYGYTF; CDR3 DNA: TGTGCCAGCAGCTTGAAACGAACATATGGCTACACCTTC; V gene: TRBV28; clone size: NA; J gene: TRBJ1-2; D gene: NA
CDR3 protein: CASSYTSDLETQYF; CDR3 DNA: TGTGCCAGCAGTTACACTAGCGACCTGGAGACCCAGTACTTC; V gene: TRBV6-2/TRBV6-3; clone size: NA; J gene: TRBJ2-5; D gene: TRBD2
CDR3 protein: CASSLQERSPLHF; CDR3 DNA: TGTGCCAGCAGCCTCCAAGAGAGATCACCCCTCCACTTT; V gene: TRBV12-3/TRBV12-4; clone size: NA; J gene: TRBJ1-6; D gene: NA
CDR3 protein: CASSLAGGLPGGPYEQYF; CDR3 DNA: TGTGCCAGCAGCTTGGCTGGAGGGTTACCGGGAGGGCCATACGAGCAGTACTTC; V gene: TRBV5-4; clone size: NA; J gene: TRBJ2-7; D gene: TRBD2
CDR3 protein: CASSLGRFRELFF; CDR3 DNA: TGTGCCAGCAGTTTAGGGAGATTCAGGGAGCTGTTTTTT; V gene: TRBV27; clone size: NA; J gene: TRBJ2-2; D gene: NA
CDR3 protein: CASSVTTSGRATGELFF; CDR3 DNA: TGTGCCAGCAGCGTCACAACTAGCGGGAGGGCGACCGGGGAGCTGTTTTTT; V gene: TRBV9; clone size: NA; J gene: TRBJ2-2; D gene: TRBD2
CDR3 protein: CASSIEYRTGLDYNEQFF; CDR3 DNA: TGTGCCAGTAGTATAGAATACCGGACAGGGTTAGACTACAATGAGCAGTTCTTC; V gene: TRBV19; clone size: NA; J gene: TRBJ2-1; D gene: TRBD1